This record covers a single T cell receptor beta chain. Its antigen is not yet known. Per-base qualities were not stored, and no clone one base away is much larger. Compared with germline, V lacks 2 bases and J lacks 8 bases; bases without a gene match: 9. Reading from cysteine to phenylalanine, the CDR3 counts 15 amino acids. The DNA shown is the 45-base CDR3, in frame from base 1. CDR1 and CDR2 are read off the germline V gene as MNHEY and SVGAGI. The sample is drawn from a study of cytomegalovirus exposure and HLA in healthy donors (dated by TCRdb to 2016 to 2017). Notes on the research overall: An earlier analysis of approximately 640 of the donors reported about 250 Gb of sequence data and roughly 100 million unique TCR beta sequences from 190 million or so T cells. In the later analysis, no new phenotypic data were used to find candidate immune exposures; instead, reliance was placed on TCR beta sequences and their occurrence across donors. The study combined high-throughput TCR immunosequencing, statistical association of individual TCRs with disease status, and machine learning to predict cytomegalovirus infection status. Among a few hundred genotyped donors of the cohort, an average of approximately 240,000 unique TCR beta nucleotide sequences were sequenced per donor, around 20% of them non-productive. A handful of DR-DQ haplotypes were handled as single units for association and clustering because linkage in the cohort was strong. Donor age, sex, ethnicity and CMV serostatus were compiled alongside the repertoire data. A separate validation cohort of 100 to 150 different subjects was used in addition to the 666-subject first cohort. A later genetic analysis took genome-wide SNP genotypes for about 55% of the 666 donors and used that subset as a discovery cohort. In an earlier analysis of roughly 600 of the donors, high-throughput TCR beta sequencing was used to judge whether each TCR beta V gene segment behaved as functional or pseudogenic. In a later analysis, previously published TCR beta repertoires from 670 or so donors were re-analyzed and high-resolution HLA genotyping was added so that TCR occurrence patterns could be studied. The number of typed donors differed by locus: 629-630 for A, B, C, DRB1 and DQB1; 522 for DQA1; approximately 610 for DPA1; and 450 to 480 for DPB1. The study profiled the T cell repertoires of 500 to 800 subjects by immunosequencing and related them to cytomegalovirus serostatus. Around 320 gigabases of sequencing data and some 85 million unique TCR sequences were included in an early release covering about 600 HLA-typed donors. All discovery cohort repertoires had been generated using a single sequencing platform. The genetic ancestry cluster associated with self-reported Caucasian donors included 81% of the 350 to 500 genotyped donors. The study aimed to test whether signatures of past pathogen exposure could be identified by cataloging public T cell receptors. Class I and class II HLA loci were covered by the typing at four-digit resolution.

The library was generated by the immunoSEQ multiplex PCR assay. For the multiplex PCR, a mixture combining 60 forward primers for TCR Vbeta segments and 13 reverse primers for TCR Jbeta segments was used. Amplification of the CDR3 region of rearranged TCR beta genes was performed with a multiplex PCR assay on genomic DNA. Amplified TCR beta libraries were sequenced as 87-base-pair reads on the Illumina HiSeq System. From the authors' description of their analysis: Across the 500 to 750 repertoires, a later analysis counted approximately 83 million unique TCR beta chains, about 10 million of which were shared by at least two donors. Raw reads were error-corrected and collapsed into unique sequences with a nearest-neighbor algorithm that merged closely related sequences to remove PCR and sequencing errors. To assign V, D and J gene segments, CDR3 sequences were aligned to IMGT reference sequences. Each retained sequence needed at least a six-nucleotide match to both a V gene segment and a J gene segment. Rearrangements were classified as productive when the CDR3 lacked stop codons and remained in frame with V and J, and all other rearrangements were classified as non-productive. Following IMGT convention, CDR3 was defined as the stretch from the second conserved V-encoded cysteine up to the conserved J-encoded phenylalanine. The earlier analysis of more than 450 of the donors excluded sequences that lacked an unambiguous match to a single V gene segment. In an earlier analysis of approximately 500 of the donors, a V segment was called functional when productive rearrangements were above 56.7%, and segregating when the standard deviation between donors exceeded 5%. A statistical classification framework was developed to diagnose cytomegalovirus status using the catalog of TCR beta chain sequences. In a later analysis, TCR nucleotide sequences were compared against IMGT/GENE-DB human TR gene sequences so that V and J genes could be assigned. A later analysis assigned CDR3 sequences and most-parsimonious VDJ recombination scenarios with the TCRdist pipeline. In a later analysis, each TCR beta chain was defined by its CDR3 amino acid sequence together with its V-gene family, and reads without a unique V-gene family were excluded. To address suspected cross-contamination and a sequencing artifact, a later analysis removed around 590 highly shared, low-generation-probability nucleotide sequences. For each public chain, a later analysis derived a clonal expansion index from normalized ranks of inferred template counts within each repertoire. In a later analysis, generation probabilities were computed using a VDJ recombination model fitted to out-of-frame rearrangements, and the results were checked against IGoR. A later analysis scored TCR-TCR, TCR-HLA and TCR-CMV co-occurrence with hypergeometric tests, applying a repertoire-size bias correction to TCR pairs. False discovery rates were estimated in a later analysis by permuting HLA or CMV assignments 20 times. In a later analysis, co-occurring TCRs were grouped using DBSCAN, with TCRdist sequence similarity added in when clustering inside HLA-allele-positive subsets. Repertoires with fewer than 30,000 or more than 120,000 public chains were left out of co-occurrence clustering, as were five repertoires with anomalous nucleotide sharing. Imported from immuneACCESS, the table was reduced by TCRdb to in-frame sequences with V and J called. These copies leave out some clones; in studies compared against another copy, an unresolved V gene accounts for under half, and the cause of the remainder is not known. The V and J calls and clone size come from that table; D and trimming were worked out from the DNA. This sample holds 150,000 or so clones; 60% to 85% were observed only once. 3% to 4% of the sample rests with the top ten.

The cohort comprised more than 550 healthy bone marrow donors. Cohort members were all nominally healthy when sampled, although unrecorded immune exposures were likely present. The donor tested CMV seronegative and was one of the 352 seronegative cohort members. A peripheral blood sample was provided by each donor, and peripheral blood mononuclear cells were used for TCR beta sequencing. The Qiagen DNeasy Blood Extraction Kit was used to extract genomic DNA from the blood cell samples. The paper as a whole reports these results and caveats: It was suggested by the authors that the approach could potentially be generalized to other disease states and immunological phenotypes. Specific HLA alleles were associated with about 17,000 TCR beta sequences at a false discovery rate of 0.05 in a later analysis. Some IMGT-functional V segments, including TRBV6-2 and TRBV6-3, could not be told apart with the 87-base-pair reads, so those segments were excluded. A later analysis found that most CMV-associated TCR beta chains appeared HLA-restricted, with HLA associations seemingly driven largely by CMV exposure. The presence/absence analyses assumed that sequencing depth was roughly uniform across donors, and that assumption may not be true. In a later genetic analysis, a missense DCLRE1C variant was associated with V-gene and J-gene trimming of TCR beta chains, and the association was replicated in an independent cohort. Linkage disequilibrium might explain the correlated functional status among segregating V segments, but an unknown experimental factor could not be excluded. Immune exposure information for the cohort was limited to CMV serostatus. A further reported finding was that TCR beta sequences accurately predicted the HLA-A and HLA-B alleles for most subjects in the first cohort. Because counts were too low, seventeen rarely observed V segments, including chromosome 9 orphons, were excluded from the earlier analysis of roughly 580 of the donors. This cohort had only TCR beta chains sequenced, and the lack of alpha or paired-chain data limited which features could be detected. Across donors, most TCR sequences were observed very rarely, whereas some public TCRs were present in many individuals. In vitro tests confirmed that a few of the cytomegalovirus-associated TCR beta chains recognize cytomegalovirus antigens. Cytomegalovirus status was reported to be diagnosed by the classifier with high specificity and sensitivity in both the original and validation cohorts. Several of the top co-occurrence clusters appeared to be linked to parvovirus B19, influenza, CMV and Epstein-Barr virus, according to a later analysis. HLA typing was unavailable for some donors at each locus, so association tests used only the typed subset. A cluster of highly shared sequence variants was judged likely to be a technical artifact of the sequencing pipeline. When HLA alleles, especially DR and DQ, strongly co-occurred, attributing TCR associations to individual alleles was difficult. In an earlier analysis of some 640 of the donors, most TCR beta V segments were observed in productive rearrangements about 90% or about 30% of the time, broadly matching IMGT annotations. According to a later genetic analysis, donors in an Asian-associated ancestry cluster had fewer N-insertions in productive TCRs than the approximately 650-donor mean. Compared with equally common non-associated chains, HLA-associated TCR beta chains in a later analysis were more clonally expanded and had lower generation probabilities. The study listed 150 to 200 TCR beta chains as associated with cytomegalovirus. According to a later analysis, TCR association rates differed among HLA loci, with DRB1 alleles showing the most associated TCRs and HLA-C alleles showing the fewest.

The V and J genes are TRBV6-5 and TRBJ1-2, with 9 central nucleotides matching TRBD1. The sequence derives from a woman in her forties in good health and CMV-seronegative. The specimen was PBMCs. The DNA sequence is TGTGCCAGCAGTTACCTTACAGGGGGCCCGGTAGGCTACACCTTC. The resulting protein is CASSYLTGGPVGYTF.